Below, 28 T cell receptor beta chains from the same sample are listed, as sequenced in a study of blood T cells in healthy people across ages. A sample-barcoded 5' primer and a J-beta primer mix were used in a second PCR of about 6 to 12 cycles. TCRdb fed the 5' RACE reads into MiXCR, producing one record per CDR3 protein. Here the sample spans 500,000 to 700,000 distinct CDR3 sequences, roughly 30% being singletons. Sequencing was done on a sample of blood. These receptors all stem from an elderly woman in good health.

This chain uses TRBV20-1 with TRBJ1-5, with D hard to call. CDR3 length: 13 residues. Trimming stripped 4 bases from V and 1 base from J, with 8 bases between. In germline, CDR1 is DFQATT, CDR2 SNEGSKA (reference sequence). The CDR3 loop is CSATSLSNQPQHF. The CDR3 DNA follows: TGCAGTGCTACCTCTTTGAGCAATCAGCCCCAGCATTTT.

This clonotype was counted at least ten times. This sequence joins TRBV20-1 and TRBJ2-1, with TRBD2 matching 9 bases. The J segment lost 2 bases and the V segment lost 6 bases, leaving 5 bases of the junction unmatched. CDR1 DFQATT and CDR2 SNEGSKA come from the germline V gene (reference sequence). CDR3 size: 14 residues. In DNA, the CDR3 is TGCAGTGCCCGAGCTAGCGGGACCTACAATGAGCAGTTCTTC. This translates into CSARASGTYNEQFF.

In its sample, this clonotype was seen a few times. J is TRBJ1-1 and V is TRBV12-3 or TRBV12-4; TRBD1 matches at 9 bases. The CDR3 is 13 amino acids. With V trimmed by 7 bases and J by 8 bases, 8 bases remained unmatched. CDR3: CASILLGQGEAFF. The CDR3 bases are TGTGCCAGCATCCTCCTTGGACAGGGGGAAGCTTTCTTT.

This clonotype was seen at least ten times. The CDR3 loop reads CATSDFRDGAYEQYF. The DNA for the CDR3 is TGTGCCACCAGTGATTTTAGGGACGGAGCCTACGAGCAGTACTTC. The chain carries TRBV24-1 and TRBJ2-7; D may correspond to TRBD1 or TRBD2 (5 bases each). CDR1 and CDR2 from the germline V gene are KGHDR and SFDVKD. Trimming removed 1 base at V and 2 bases at J, with 11 bases between. The CDR3 covers 15 residues.

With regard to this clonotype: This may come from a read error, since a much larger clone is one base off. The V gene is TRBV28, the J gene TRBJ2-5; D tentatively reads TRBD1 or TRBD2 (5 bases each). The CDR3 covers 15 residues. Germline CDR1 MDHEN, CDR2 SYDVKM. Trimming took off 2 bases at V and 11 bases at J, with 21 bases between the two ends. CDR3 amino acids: CASSLGDGEGDEQYF. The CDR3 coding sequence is TGTGCCAGCAGTTTAGGGGACGGAGAAGGCGATGAGCAGTACTTC. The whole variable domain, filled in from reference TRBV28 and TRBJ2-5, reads DVKVTQSSRYLVKRTGEKVFLECVQDMDHENMFWYRQDPGLGLRLIYFSYDVKMKEKGDIPEGYSVSREKKERFSLILESASTNQTSMYLCASSLGDGEGDEQYFGPGTRLLVL.

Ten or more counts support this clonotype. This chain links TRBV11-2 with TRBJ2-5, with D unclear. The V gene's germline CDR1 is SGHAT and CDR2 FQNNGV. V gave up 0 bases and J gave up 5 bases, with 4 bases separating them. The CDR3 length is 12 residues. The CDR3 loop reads CASSLDVETQYF. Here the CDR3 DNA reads TGTGCCAGCAGCTTAGACGTGGAGACCCAGTACTTC.

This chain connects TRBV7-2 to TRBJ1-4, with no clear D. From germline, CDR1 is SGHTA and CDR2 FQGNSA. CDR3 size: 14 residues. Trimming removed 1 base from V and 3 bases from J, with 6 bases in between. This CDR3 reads CASSLGNPNEKLFF. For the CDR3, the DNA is TGTGCCAGCAGCTTAGGAAACCCTAATGAAAAACTGTTTTTT.

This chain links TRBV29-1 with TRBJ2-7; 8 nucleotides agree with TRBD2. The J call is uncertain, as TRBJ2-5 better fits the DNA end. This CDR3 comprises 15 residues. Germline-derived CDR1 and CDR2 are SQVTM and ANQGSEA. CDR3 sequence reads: CSVIPRLARFETQYF. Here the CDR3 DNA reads TGCAGCGTTATTCCGAGACTAGCGCGTTTTGAGACCCAGTACTTC.

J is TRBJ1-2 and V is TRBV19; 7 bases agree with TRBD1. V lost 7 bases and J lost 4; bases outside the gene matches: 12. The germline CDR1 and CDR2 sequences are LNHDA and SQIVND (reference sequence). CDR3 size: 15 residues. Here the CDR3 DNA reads TGTGCCAGTAAACCGAAAGGCCAGGGGGTCTATGGCTACACCTTC. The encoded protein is CASKPKGQGVYGYTF.

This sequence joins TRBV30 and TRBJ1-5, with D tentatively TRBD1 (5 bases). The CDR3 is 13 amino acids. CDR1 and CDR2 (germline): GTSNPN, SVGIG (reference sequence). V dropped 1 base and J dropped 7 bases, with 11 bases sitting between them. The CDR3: CAWSGKGEQPQHF. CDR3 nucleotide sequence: TGTGCCTGGAGTGGAAAAGGGGAACAGCCCCAGCATTTT. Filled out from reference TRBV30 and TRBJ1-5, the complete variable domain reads SQTIHQWPATLVQPVGSPLSLECTVEGTSNPNLYWYRQAAGRGLQLLFYSVGIGQISSEVPQNLSASRPQDRQFILSSKKLLLSDSGFYLCAWSGKGEQPQHFGDGTRLSIL.

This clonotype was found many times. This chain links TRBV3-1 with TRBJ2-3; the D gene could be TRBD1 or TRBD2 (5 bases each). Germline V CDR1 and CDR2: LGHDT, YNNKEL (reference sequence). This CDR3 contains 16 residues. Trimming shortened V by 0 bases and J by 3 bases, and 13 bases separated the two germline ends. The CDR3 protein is CASSQELRGSTDTQYF. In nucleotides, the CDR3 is TGTGCCAGCAGCCAAGAACTGAGGGGCTCTACAGATACGCAGTATTTT.

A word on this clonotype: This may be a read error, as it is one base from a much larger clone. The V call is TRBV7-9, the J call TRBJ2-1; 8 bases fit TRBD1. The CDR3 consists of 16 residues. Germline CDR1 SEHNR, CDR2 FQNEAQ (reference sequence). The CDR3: CASSPVTGGSYDEQFF. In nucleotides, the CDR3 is TGTGCCAGCAGCCCGGTAACAGGGGGTTCCTACGATGAGCAGTTCTTC. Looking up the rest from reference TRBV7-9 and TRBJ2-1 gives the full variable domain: DTGVSQNPRHKITKRGQNVTFRCDPISEHNRLYWYRQTLGQGPEFLTYFQNEAQLEKSRLLSDRFSAERPKGSFSTLEIQRTEQGDSAMYLCASSPVTGGSYDEQFFGPGTRLTVL.

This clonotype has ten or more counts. The CDR3: CASRYLAGGTDTQYF. CDR3 DNA: TGTGCCAGCAGATACCTAGCGGGGGGCACAGATACGCAGTATTTT. The V and J genes are TRBV27 and TRBJ2-3, with 10 bases identical to TRBD2. In germline, CDR1 is MNHEY, CDR2 SMNVEV (reference sequence). This CDR3 contains 15 residues. The V gene end was trimmed by 6 bases and the J gene end by 1 base; junction bases not matched to a gene: 4.

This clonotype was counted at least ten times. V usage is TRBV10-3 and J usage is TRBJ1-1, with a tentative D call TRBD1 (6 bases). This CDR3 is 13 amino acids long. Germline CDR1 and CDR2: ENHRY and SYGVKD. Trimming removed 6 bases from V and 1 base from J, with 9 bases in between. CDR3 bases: TGTGCCATCAGGGGACACGAGAACACTGAAGCTTTCTTT. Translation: CAIRGHENTEAFF.

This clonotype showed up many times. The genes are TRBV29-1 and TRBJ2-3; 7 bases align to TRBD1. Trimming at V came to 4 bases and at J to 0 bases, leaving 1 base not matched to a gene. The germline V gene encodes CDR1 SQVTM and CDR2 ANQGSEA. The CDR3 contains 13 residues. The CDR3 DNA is TGCAGCGTTGTCAGGGGGAGCACAGATACGCAGTATTTT. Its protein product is CSVVRGSTDTQYF.

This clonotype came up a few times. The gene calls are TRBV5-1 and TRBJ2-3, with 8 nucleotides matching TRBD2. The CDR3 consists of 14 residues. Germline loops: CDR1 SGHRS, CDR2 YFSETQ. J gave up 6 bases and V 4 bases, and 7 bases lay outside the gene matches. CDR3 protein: CASSRGGLYDTQYF. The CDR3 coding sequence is TGCGCCAGCAGCCGGGGGGGCCTTTATGATACGCAGTATTTT.

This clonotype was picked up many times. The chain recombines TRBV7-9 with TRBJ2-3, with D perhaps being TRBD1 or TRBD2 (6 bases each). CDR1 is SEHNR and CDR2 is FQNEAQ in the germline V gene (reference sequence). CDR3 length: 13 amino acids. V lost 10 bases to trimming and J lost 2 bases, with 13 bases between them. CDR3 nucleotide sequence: TGTGCCATCTGGGGGCGGGACACAGATACGCAGTATTTT. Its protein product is CAIWGRDTDTQYF.

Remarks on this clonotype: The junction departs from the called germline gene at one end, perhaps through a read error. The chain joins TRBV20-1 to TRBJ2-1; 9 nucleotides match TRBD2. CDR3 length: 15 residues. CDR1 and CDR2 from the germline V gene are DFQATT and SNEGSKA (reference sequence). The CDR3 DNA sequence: TGCAGTACTAGTAGGCCCCTAGCGGGATCCAATGAGCAGTTCTTC. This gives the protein CSTSRPLAGSNEQFF.

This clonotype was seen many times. CDR3 in DNA: TGTGCCAGCAGCGGCGACCCCCTCAATTCACCCCTCCACTTT. Translated, it gives CASSGDPLNSPLHF. The chain uses TRBV9 and TRBJ1-6; D unclear. The CDR3 totals 14 residues. Germline V gene sequence: CDR1 SGDLS, CDR2 YYNGEE. V was pared by 3 bases and J by 7 bases, with 11 bases between.

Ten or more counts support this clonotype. The CDR3 region is CASSVGPGYPYEQYF. CDR3 nucleotide sequence: TGTGCCAGCAGCGTAGGGCCAGGTTATCCCTACGAGCAGTACTTC. V and J are TRBV9 and TRBJ2-7; D gene ambiguous. The CDR3 is 15 amino acids. V lost 0 bases and J 2 bases, leaving 12 bases between the germline ends. Germline CDR1 SGDLS, CDR2 YYNGEE. The variable domain in full, with the rest retrieved from reference TRBV9 and TRBJ2-7, is DSGVTQTPKHLITATGQRVTLRCSPRSGDLSVYWYQQSLDQGLQFLIQYYNGEERAKGNILERFSAQQFPDLHSELNLSSLELGDSALYFCASSVGPGYPYEQYFGPGTRLTVT.

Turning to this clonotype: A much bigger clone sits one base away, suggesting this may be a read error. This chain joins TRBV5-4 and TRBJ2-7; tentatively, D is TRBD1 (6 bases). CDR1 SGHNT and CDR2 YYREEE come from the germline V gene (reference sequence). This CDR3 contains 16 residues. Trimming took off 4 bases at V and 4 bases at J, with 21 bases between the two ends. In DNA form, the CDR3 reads TGTGCCAGCAGCCCATTGTATCAGGGGCCTTCGTACGAGCAGTACTTC. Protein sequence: CASSPLYQGPSYEQYF.

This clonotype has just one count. CDR3 sequence reads: CASRKGRDSRTDTQYF. For the CDR3, the DNA is TGCGCCAGCAGGAAAGGACGGGACAGCCGCACAGATACGCAGTATTTT. The V call is TRBV5-1, the J call TRBJ2-3; 7 bases fit TRBD1. The length of the CDR3 is 16 residues. The germline V gene has CDR1 SGHRS and CDR2 YFSETQ. Trimming removed 5 bases from V and 1 base from J; junction bases left unmatched: 10.

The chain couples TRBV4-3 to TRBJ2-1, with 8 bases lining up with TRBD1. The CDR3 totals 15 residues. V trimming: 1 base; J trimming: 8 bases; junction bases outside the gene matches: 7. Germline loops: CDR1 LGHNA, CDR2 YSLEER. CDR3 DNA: TGCGCCAGCAGCCAAGTGGGGCAGGGGGCCTATGAGCAGTTCTTC. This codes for CASSQVGQGAYEQFF.

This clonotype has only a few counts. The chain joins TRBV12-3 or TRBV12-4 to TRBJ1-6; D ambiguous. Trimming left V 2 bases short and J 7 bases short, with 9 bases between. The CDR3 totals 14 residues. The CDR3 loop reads CASSLLSGNSPLHF. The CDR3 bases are TGTGCCAGCAGTTTATTATCGGGAAATTCACCCCTCCACTTT.

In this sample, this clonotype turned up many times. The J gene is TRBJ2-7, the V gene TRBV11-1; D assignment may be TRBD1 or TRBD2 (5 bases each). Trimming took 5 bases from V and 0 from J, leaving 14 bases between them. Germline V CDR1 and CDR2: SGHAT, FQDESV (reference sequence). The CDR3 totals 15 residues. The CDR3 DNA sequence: TGTGCCAGCAGCCAGGATGGGGGTGCCTCCTACGAGCAGTACTTC. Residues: CASSQDGGASYEQYF.

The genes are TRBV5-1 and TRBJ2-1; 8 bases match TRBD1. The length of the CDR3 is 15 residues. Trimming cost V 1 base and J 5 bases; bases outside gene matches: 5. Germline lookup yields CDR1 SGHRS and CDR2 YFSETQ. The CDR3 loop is CASSLQGAADNEQFF. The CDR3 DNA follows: TGCGCCAGCAGCTTGCAGGGGGCGGCCGACAATGAGCAGTTCTTC. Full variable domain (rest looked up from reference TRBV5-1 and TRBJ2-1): KAGVTQTPRYLIKTRGQQVTLSCSPISGHRSVSWYQQTPGQGLQFLFEYFSETQRNKGNFPGRFSGRQFSNSRSEMNVSTLELGDSALYLCASSLQGAADNEQFFGPGTRLTVL.

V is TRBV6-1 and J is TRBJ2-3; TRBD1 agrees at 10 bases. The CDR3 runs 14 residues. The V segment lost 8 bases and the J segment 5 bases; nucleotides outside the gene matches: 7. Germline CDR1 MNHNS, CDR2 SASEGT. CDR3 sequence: CASLRTGGGDTQYF. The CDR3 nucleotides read TGTGCCAGCCTCCGGACAGGGGGTGGAGATACGCAGTATTTT.

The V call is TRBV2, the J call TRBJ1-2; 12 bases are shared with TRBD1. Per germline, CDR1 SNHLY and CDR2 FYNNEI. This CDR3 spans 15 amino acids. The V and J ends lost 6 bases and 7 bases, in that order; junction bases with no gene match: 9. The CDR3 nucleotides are TGTGCCAGCAGCGCAGGGACAGGGGGCTTCTCTGGCTACACCTTC. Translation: CASSAGTGGFSGYTF.